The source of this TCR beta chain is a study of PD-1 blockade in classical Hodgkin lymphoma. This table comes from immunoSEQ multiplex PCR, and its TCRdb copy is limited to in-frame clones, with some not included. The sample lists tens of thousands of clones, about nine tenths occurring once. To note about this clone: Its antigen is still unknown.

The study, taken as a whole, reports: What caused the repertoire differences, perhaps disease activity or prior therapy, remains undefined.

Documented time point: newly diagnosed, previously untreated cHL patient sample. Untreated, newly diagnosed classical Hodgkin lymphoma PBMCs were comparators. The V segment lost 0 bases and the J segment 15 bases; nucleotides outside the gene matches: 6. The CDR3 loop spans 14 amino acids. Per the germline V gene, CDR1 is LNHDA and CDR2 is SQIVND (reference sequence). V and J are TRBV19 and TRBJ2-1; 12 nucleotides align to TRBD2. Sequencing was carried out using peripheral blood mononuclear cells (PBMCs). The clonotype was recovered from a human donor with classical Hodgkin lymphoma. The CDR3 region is CASSIDLAGGHRFF. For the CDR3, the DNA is TGTGCCAGTAGTATAGATCTAGCGGGAGGGCATCGGTTCTTC.